The 21 T cell receptor beta chains below were found in one sample sequenced in a study of blood T cell repertoires in COVID-19. Profiling relied on immunoSEQ multiplex PCR, and the TCRdb table lists in-frame clones only, not all of them. The sample yields roughly 200,000 clones, approximately 84% seen once. The sample was peripheral blood. Source of these receptors: a woman aged 80 or older with COVID-19, enrolled during active disease.

V and J are TRBV3-1 (or the pseudogene TRBV3-2) and TRBJ2-1, with TRBD2 matching 12 bases. The V gene's germline CDR1 is LGHDT and CDR2 YNNKEL (reference sequence). The CDR3 sequence is 15 residues long. The V segment lost 4 bases and the J segment 10 bases; nucleotides outside the gene matches: 8. The CDR3 protein is CASSPSSGRAREQFF. CDR3 bases: TGTGCCAGCAGCCCTTCTAGCGGGAGGGCCAGAGAGCAGTTCTTC.

This clone was seen a few times. The chain joins TRBV28 to TRBJ2-7; TRBD2 agrees at 8 bases. The length of the CDR3 is 16 residues. The germline gives CDR1 MDHEN, CDR2 SYDVKM. J gave up 1 base and V 6 bases, and 11 bases lay outside the gene matches. The CDR3 sequence: CASRPPGGTISYEQYF. As DNA, the CDR3 is TGTGCCAGCAGACCTCCGGGGGGGACGATATCCTACGAGCAGTACTTC.

A single count supports this clone. This chain uses TRBV3-1 (or the pseudogene TRBV3-2) with TRBJ2-2; D might be TRBD1 (6 bases). Germline lookup yields CDR1 LGHDT and CDR2 YNNKEL (reference sequence). The CDR3 has 17 amino acids. V was clipped by 4 bases and J by 7 bases, with 22 bases between them. CDR3: CASSPGGFTGWHGELFF. The CDR3 coding sequence is TGTGCCAGCAGCCCAGGAGGTTTTACAGGGTGGCACGGGGAGCTGTTTTTT.

The chain has TRBV7-2 and TRBJ2-7; 11 bases are a match to TRBD2. The junction had 6 bases not matched to a gene; V was cut back by 5 bases and J by 3 bases. Germline lookup yields CDR1 SGHTA and CDR2 FQGNSA. CDR3 length: 15 residues. CDR3 in amino acids: CASSVTSGSVYEQYF. The CDR3 nucleotides read TGTGCCAGCAGCGTAACTAGCGGGAGTGTCTACGAGCAGTACTTC.

This rearrangement joins TRBV6-5 to TRBJ1-2; TRBD1 matches 7 bases. The CDR3 has 13 amino acids. Germline loops: CDR1 MNHEY, CDR2 SVGAGI. The V segment lost 6 bases and the J segment 8 bases; nucleotides outside the gene matches: 9. The CDR3 loop reads CASRSDRSKGYTF. The CDR3 coding sequence is TGTGCCAGCAGATCGGACAGGTCGAAAGGCTACACCTTC.

This chain links TRBV5-1 with TRBJ2-1, with TRBD2 matching over 9 bases. Germline assignment: CDR1 SGHRS and CDR2 YFSETQ. This CDR3 has 14 amino acids. V lost 5 bases and J lost 3; bases outside the gene matches: 3. The CDR3 sequence is CASRLAGDYNEQFF. CDR3 in DNA: TGCGCCAGCAGGTTAGCGGGGGACTACAATGAGCAGTTCTTC.

This sequence joins TRBV9 and TRBJ2-2; no clear D. CDR3 length: 14 amino acids. V was shortened by 3 bases and J by 1 base, with 7 bases between the two germline ends. Germline loops: CDR1 SGDLS, CDR2 YYNGEE. The CDR3 DNA follows: TGTGCCAGCAGCGCCGTCGGGAACACCGGGGAGCTGTTTTTT. Protein: CASSAVGNTGELFF.

The chain is built from TRBV3-1 (or the pseudogene TRBV3-2) and TRBJ2-2; the D is unclear. Germline V gene lookup returns CDR1 LGHDT and CDR2 YNNKEL (reference sequence). Trimming took off 1 base at V and 5 bases at J, with 11 bases between the two ends. The CDR3 totals 15 residues. As DNA, the CDR3 is TGTGCCAGCAGCCAAGTGCCCGGGTCGACCGGGGAGCTGTTTTTT. It specifies CASSQVPGSTGELFF.

The rearrangement uses TRBV12-3 or TRBV12-4 and TRBJ1-4; 7 positions match TRBD1. The CDR3 extends over 13 amino acids. V lost 7 bases and J lost 8; bases outside the gene matches: 7. The CDR3 here is CASITGTAEKLFF. The DNA for the CDR3 is TGTGCCAGCATAACCGGGACAGCCGAAAAACTGTTTTTT.

The gene calls are TRBV29-1 and TRBJ1-1, with 7 bases that match TRBD1. The CDR3 loop spans 12 amino acids. Germline CDR1 reads SQVTM; CDR2 reads ANQGSEA. V trimming: 5 bases; J trimming: 11 bases; junction bases outside the gene matches: 11. The CDR3 reads CSVSGQALRAFF. In nucleotides, the CDR3 is TGCAGCGTTTCCGGACAGGCCCTGAGGGCTTTCTTT.

The rearrangement joins TRBV27 to TRBJ1-5, with D possibly matching TRBD1 (6 bases). V dropped 4 bases and J dropped 2 bases, with 15 bases sitting between them. The length of the CDR3 is 16 residues. Germline CDR1 reads MNHEY; CDR2 reads SMNVEV (reference sequence). In nucleotides, the CDR3 is TGTGCCAGCAGTTCCCACAAGGGGGGGGGCAATCAGCCCCAGCATTTT. It codes for CASSSHKGGGNQPQHF.

This clone was seen at least ten times. V gene TRBV5-1 combines with J gene TRBJ2-3; TRBD1 agrees at 8 bases. The V gene end was trimmed by 4 bases and the J gene end by 0 bases; junction bases not matched to a gene: 4. Looked up from germline, CDR1 is SGHRS and CDR2 is YFSETQ. This CDR3 is built from 15 residues. The CDR3, as DNA: TGCGCCAGCAGCGGCCAGGGGGCTAGCACAGATACGCAGTATTTT. Translating gives CASSGQGASTDTQYF.

This clone was counted only a few times. The V and J genes are TRBV5-4 and TRBJ2-3, with 9 bases lining up with TRBD2. The CDR3 has 16 amino acids. Germline CDR1 reads SGHNT; CDR2 reads YYREEE (reference sequence). Trimming removed 10 bases from V and 0 bases from J; junction bases left unmatched: 12. The CDR3 DNA follows: TGTGCCGGAACCGCGGGAGGGACTCGTAGCACAGATACGCAGTATTTT. Its translation: CAGTAGGTRSTDTQYF. The whole variable domain, filled in from reference TRBV5-4 and TRBJ2-3, reads ETGVTQSPTHLIKTRGQQVTLRCSSQSGHNTVSWYQQALGQGPQFIFQYYREEENGRGNFPPRFSGLQFPNYSSELNVNALELDDSALYLCAGTAGGTRSTDTQYFGPGTRLTVL.

The J gene is TRBJ2-1, the V gene TRBV7-3, with D possibly being TRBD2 (6 bases). Trimming stripped 4 bases from V and 6 bases from J, with 13 bases between. The CDR3 sequence is 14 residues long. Germline V gene data show CDR1 as SGHTA and CDR2 as FQGTGA. The CDR3 here is CASSSGTRGNEQFF. Here the CDR3 DNA reads TGTGCCAGCAGCTCTGGGACTCGCGGCAATGAGCAGTTCTTC.

This chain uses TRBV11-3 with TRBJ2-1, with TRBD2 matching 10 bases. The CDR3 is made up of 18 amino acids. Germline loops: CDR1 SGHNT, CDR2 YENEEA. The junction had 8 bases not matched to a gene; V was cut back by 3 bases and J by 0 bases. CDR3 sequence: CASSLRGAGGSSYNEQFF. The CDR3 coding sequence is TGTGCCAGCAGCTTGAGGGGAGCGGGGGGGTCCTCCTACAATGAGCAGTTCTTC.

The chain is built from TRBV2 and TRBJ2-5; D unresolved. There are 14 residues in the CDR3. Looked up from germline, CDR1 is SNHLY and CDR2 is FYNNEI. With 7 bases removed from V and 4 bases from J, the gap between germline ends came to 16 bases. The CDR3 DNA follows: TGTGCCAGCACGATTGCCACGCGCGGAGAGACCCAGTACTTC. It is translated as CASTIATRGETQYF.

The chain links TRBV5-1 to TRBJ1-2; D remains unclear. Germline CDR1 is SGHRS and CDR2 is YFSETQ. Trimming took off 3 bases at V and 8 bases at J, with 14 bases between the two ends. The CDR3 is 13 residues long. DNA of the CDR3: TGCGCCAGCAGCTGGGCCGACACTCGGGGCTACACCTTC. Translating gives CASSWADTRGYTF.

J is TRBJ1-2 and V is TRBV19; 8 bases fit TRBD1. The CDR3 loop spans 14 amino acids. Germline V gene sequence: CDR1 LNHDA, CDR2 SQIVND (reference sequence). J was trimmed by 5 bases and V by 6 bases; bases with no gene match: 8. The CDR3, as DNA: TGTGCCAGTAGCAACACCGACAGGGGTTATGGCTACACCTTC. This sequence encodes CASSNTDRGYGYTF.

CDR3 loop: CASSQRAANEQFF. CDR3 in DNA: TGTGCCAGCAGCCAGAGGGCGGCCAATGAGCAGTTCTTC. The rearrangement joins TRBV3-1 (or the pseudogene TRBV3-2) to TRBJ2-1; D is perhaps TRBD2 (5 bases). V was cut by 3 bases and J by 6 bases, with 9 bases left in between. The length of the CDR3 is 13 residues. In germline, CDR1 is LGHDT, CDR2 YNNKEL (reference sequence).

The rearrangement links TRBV6-6 to TRBJ1-4, with TRBD1 identical over 7 bases. This CDR3 has 16 residues. Trimming cost V 6 bases and J 0 bases; bases outside gene matches: 7. Per germline, CDR1 MNHNY and CDR2 SVGAGI (reference sequence). CDR3 sequence reads: CASRPGTVTTNEKLFF. CDR3 nucleotides: TGTGCCAGCAGACCCGGGACAGTTACAACTAATGAAAAACTGTTTTTT.

On this clone: A junction boundary mismatches the germline segment, possibly from a read error. The genes are TRBV7-7 and TRBJ2-5; TRBD2 matches at 7 bases. Germline V gives CDR1 SSHAT, CDR2 FNYEAQ (reference sequence). The CDR3 is made up of 16 amino acids. CDR3 in DNA: TGTGCTAGCAGCTTAGCTTTGGGGGGGTCGAGAGAGACCCAGTACTTC. Amino acid sequence: CASSLALGGSRETQYF. The entire variable domain, with the rest obtained from reference TRBV7-7 and TRBJ2-5, is as follows: GAGVSQSPRYKVTKRGQDVTLRCDPISSHATLYWYQQALGQGPEFLTYFNYEAQPDKSGLPSDRFSAERPEGSISTLTIQRTEQRDSAMYRCASSLALGGSRETQYFGPGTRLLVL.